This TCR beta chain was recorded in a study of T cell responses to AZD1222 COVID-19 vaccine. Overall study results and limits: Baseline seropositivity characterized only six AZD1222 recipients.

Turning to this clone: Its antigen is unidentified.

Some clones are missing from TCRdb's copy, which holds only in-frame ones; the method was immunoSEQ multiplex PCR. The sample includes 150,000 or so clones, roughly nine tenths of them seen just once. Germline V gene data show CDR1 as SGDLS and CDR2 as YYNGEE. The CDR3 has 14 amino acids. V was trimmed by 0 bases and J by 4 bases, leaving 10 bases between them. J is TRBJ1-2 and V is TRBV9, with D unresolved. The input for sequencing was peripheral blood, taken on day 0 of AZD1222 vaccination. The sequence derives from an adult in good health. The CDR3 spells CASSVGAGSYGYTF. The CDR3 DNA follows: TGTGCCAGCAGCGTAGGGGCGGGATCCTATGGCTACACCTTC.